Listed here are 17 T cell receptor beta chains from one sample, sequenced in a study of shared clonotypes between healthy human individuals. Libraries were prepared by immunoSEQ multiplex PCR; TCRdb keeps only in-frame clonotypes and omits some of them. The profile covers 400,000 or so clones, with roughly 96% appearing a single time and around 0.29% taken by the ten largest. Specimen: memory CD8+ T cells sorted from blood. Stated subset: CD45RO+ cells pooled with CCR7-negative TemRA cells. The receptors come from a man in his thirties or forties in good health.

The chain joins TRBV5-5 to TRBJ2-7; 8 bases match TRBD1. The trim removed 2 bases at V and 2 bases at J, leaving 0 bases unmatched. Germline loops: CDR1 SGHKS, CDR2 YYEKEE (reference sequence). The CDR3 is made up of 13 amino acids. CDR3 in amino acids: CASSLQGAYEQYF. CDR3 DNA: TGTGCCAGCAGCTTACAGGGGGCCTACGAGCAGTACTTC.

This chain uses TRBV7-6 with TRBJ2-1, with 13 bases fitting TRBD2. Germline loops: CDR1 SGHVS, CDR2 FNYEAQ. The junction had 4 bases not matched to a gene; V was cut back by 4 bases and J by 7 bases. This CDR3 is built from 15 residues. Written as DNA, the CDR3 is TGTGCCAGCAGCTCAGGACTAGCGGGAGCTAATGAGCAGTTCTTC. Protein product: CASSSGLAGANEQFF. The variable domain in full, with the rest retrieved from reference TRBV7-6 and TRBJ2-1, is GAGVSQSPRYKVTKRGQDVALRCDPISGHVSLYWYRQALGQGPEFLTYFNYEAQQDKSGLPNDRFSAERPEGSISTLTIQRTEQRDSAMYRCASSSGLAGANEQFFGPGTRLTVL.

The chain is built from TRBV10-3 and TRBJ1-5; D ambiguous. Germline CDR1 and CDR2: ENHRY and SYGVKD. The CDR3 has 17 residues. V lost 2 bases, J lost 0 bases, and 14 bases lay in between. The CDR3, as DNA: TGTGCCATCAGTGAGGGCAGCCCAGACGGTAGCAATCAGCCCCAGCATTTT. Translated: CAISEGSPDGSNQPQHF.

The chain uses TRBV27 and TRBJ2-7; 8 positions match TRBD2. The CDR3 spans 14 residues. The trim removed 0 bases at V and 4 bases at J, leaving 2 bases unmatched. In germline, CDR1 is MNHEY, CDR2 SMNVEV (reference sequence). The CDR3 DNA is TGTGCCAGCAGTTTATCGGCTAGCGGGTACGAGCAGTACTTC. Its protein is CASSLSASGYEQYF.

This clone showed up just once. The gene calls are TRBV7-5 and TRBJ2-1; the table calls TRBD2, which could not be checked here. TRBV7-5 is listed as a pseudogene. There are 16 residues in the CDR3. The CDR3 spells CARSLVGTSEHNEQFF. For the CDR3, the DNA is TGTGCCAGAAGCTTAGTCGGGACTAGCGAGCACAATGAGCAGTTCTTC.

The chain uses TRBV25-1 and TRBJ2-7; D might be TRBD1 or TRBD2, each matching 6 bases. Per the germline V gene, CDR1 is MGHDK and CDR2 is SYGVNS. This CDR3 region has 14 residues. Between the trimmed V and J ends, which lost 2 bases and 4 bases, there was a span of 12 bases. The CDR3 loop is CASSERTGRYEQYF. The DNA of the CDR3 is TGTGCCAGCAGTGAACGAACAGGGAGGTACGAGCAGTACTTC.

J is TRBJ2-1 and V is TRBV10-3, with 10 bases fitting TRBD2. Trimming removed 5 bases from V and 1 base from J; junction bases left unmatched: 2. Germline V lookup: CDR1 ENHRY, CDR2 SYGVKD. This CDR3 comprises 15 residues. CDR3 DNA sequence: TGTGCCATCAGTCAGACTAGCGGGTCCTACAATGAGCAGTTCTTC. It specifies CAISQTSGSYNEQFF.

V and J are TRBV27 and TRBJ2-1; TRBD2 agrees at 12 bases. The CDR3 sequence is 17 residues long. The ends lost 6 bases at V and 1 base at J; junction bases unmatched: 7. Germline V lookup: CDR1 MNHEY, CDR2 SMNVEV (reference sequence). CDR3 protein: CASRGLTSGSSYNEQFF. CDR3 nucleotides: TGTGCCAGCAGGGGCCTGACTAGCGGGAGTTCCTACAATGAGCAGTTCTTC.

V and J are TRBV18 and TRBJ1-3, with 8 nucleotides matching TRBD1. Trimming cost V 3 bases and J 5 bases; bases outside gene matches: 6. CDR1 and CDR2 from the germline V gene are KGHSH and LQKENI. The CDR3 is 15 amino acids. CDR3 nucleotide sequence: TGTGCCAGCTCACCCCCGGGACAGGCCCGAAACACCATATATTTT. Translating it yields CASSPPGQARNTIYF.

The rearrangement uses TRBV2 and TRBJ2-1, with D unclear. This CDR3 is 13 amino acids long. V was cut by 3 bases and J by 8 bases, with 11 bases left in between. Germline V gene sequence: CDR1 SNHLY, CDR2 FYNNEI. The CDR3, as DNA: TGTGCCAGCAGTGACCCCGGTCGGGATGAGCAGTTCTTC. It yields the protein CASSDPGRDEQFF.

The chain uses TRBV5-4 and TRBJ2-7; 8 positions agree with TRBD1. The CDR3 is made up of 12 amino acids. Germline CDR1 and CDR2: SGHNT and YYREEE (reference sequence). Unmatched junction bases numbered 3, after V lost 4 bases and J lost 6 bases. The CDR3 DNA follows: TGTGCCAGCAGCCAGGGGGCGGGCGAGCAGTACTTC. Residues: CASSQGAGEQYF.

This clone was picked up one time. The chain couples TRBV28 to TRBJ1-2; TRBD1 is a possible D gene (5 bases). Germline-derived CDR1 and CDR2 are MDHEN and SYDVKM. This CDR3 has 12 amino acids. V lost 2 bases and J 12 bases, leaving 13 bases between the germline ends. As DNA, the CDR3 is TGTGCCAGCAGTTTAGGCCTCAGGGCCGACACCTTC. It specifies CASSLGLRADTF.

The genes are TRBV18 and TRBJ2-4; the match to TRBD2 covers 9 bases. This CDR3 contains 17 residues. The V segment lost 6 bases and the J segment 0 bases; nucleotides outside the gene matches: 9. The germline CDR1 and CDR2 sequences are KGHSH and LQKENI. CDR3: CASSLMTSGLAKNIQYF. The CDR3 nucleotides are TGTGCCAGCTCTCTTATGACTAGCGGACTAGCCAAAAACATTCAGTACTTC.

V usage is TRBV5-4 and J usage is TRBJ2-1; 8 bases line up with TRBD2. With 4 bases clipped from V and 4 bases from J, the junction kept 7 bases outside the gene matches. The CDR3 loop spans 15 amino acids. Per germline, CDR1 SGHNT and CDR2 YYREEE (reference sequence). The CDR3 sequence is CASSPGTRLYNEQFF. The CDR3 DNA follows: TGTGCCAGCAGCCCTGGGACTAGGCTGTACAATGAGCAGTTCTTC.

J is TRBJ2-1 and V is TRBV7-2, with TRBD2 matching over 7 bases. Losses at the gene ends were 2 bases for V and 9 bases for J; bases not matched to a gene: 4. Germline assignment: CDR1 SGHTA and CDR2 FQGNSA. The length of the CDR3 is 13 residues. CDR3 DNA: TGTGCCAGCAGCTTAATCCCGGGAGGTGAGCAGTTCTTC. The encoded protein is CASSLIPGGEQFF.

The chain carries TRBV29-1 and TRBJ1-1; no firm D call. CDR3 length: 14 residues. The germline CDR1 and CDR2 sequences are SQVTM and ANQGSEA. V dropped 7 bases and J dropped 5 bases, with 20 bases sitting between them. Here the CDR3 reads CSASTSYSSTEAFF. The CDR3 DNA is TGCAGCGCGTCCACCTCTTACTCGAGTACTGAAGCTTTCTTT.

CDR3 sequence (DNA): TGTGCCAGCAGAAGACTAGCGTTTCAAGAGACCCAGTACTTC. Protein product: CASRRLAFQETQYF. The chain has TRBV6-6 and TRBJ2-5; TRBD2 aligns across 8 bases. Germline V gives CDR1 MNHNY, CDR2 SVGAGI (reference sequence). The J segment lost 2 bases and the V segment lost 6 bases, leaving 5 bases of the junction unmatched. This CDR3 is 14 amino acids long.